These 4 T cell receptor beta chains came from one sample sequenced in a study of shared clonotypes between healthy human individuals. Some clones are missing from TCRdb's copy, which holds only in-frame ones; the method was immunoSEQ multiplex PCR. Of 950,000 to 1,300,000 clones in the sample, around 76% were seen once. Material for sequencing was memory CD4+ T cells sorted from blood. Described subset: CD45RA-negative fraction. The receptors shown here come from a man aged 18 to 29 in good health.

The chain couples TRBV9 to TRBJ1-2; TRBD1 agrees at 7 bases. The J segment lost 0 bases and the V segment lost 4 bases, leaving 12 bases of the junction unmatched. Germline CDR1 reads SGDLS; CDR2 reads YYNGEE. The CDR3 spans 17 residues. This CDR3 reads CASSLGGTATTNYGYTF. DNA of the CDR3: TGTGCCAGCAGCCTGGGCGGGACAGCAACTACTAACTATGGCTACACCTTC.

The genes are TRBV6-6 and TRBJ1-5; D is possibly TRBD1 (5 bases). Germline V lookup: CDR1 MNHNY, CDR2 SVGAGI (reference sequence). V dropped 2 bases and J dropped 2 bases, with 13 bases sitting between them. The CDR3 extends over 16 amino acids. CDR3 nucleotides: TGTGCCAGCAGTTACGAGAAGGGGAAACGCAATCAGCCCCAGCATTTT. Translation: CASSYEKGKRNQPQHF.

V usage is TRBV7-2 and J usage is TRBJ2-2, with 12 positions matching TRBD2. Germline CDR1 is SGHTA and CDR2 is FQGNSA. V dropped 5 bases and J dropped 4; count of bases not matched to a gene: 5. This CDR3 is 16 amino acids long. This CDR3 reads CASSLRTSGTTGELFF. The CDR3 nucleotides read TGTGCCAGCAGCCTAAGGACTAGCGGGACCACCGGGGAGCTGTTTTTT.

The V gene is TRBV10-3, the J gene TRBJ2-2; D unresolved. The V gene lost 0 bases and the J gene lost 4 bases, with 12 bases spanning the gap. Germline CDR1 and CDR2: ENHRY and SYGVKD. The CDR3 is 16 residues long. CDR3 nucleotide sequence: TGTGCCATCAGTGAGTCACTACATACCATCACCGGGGAGCTGTTTTTT. Protein product: CAISESLHTITGELFF.